This entry lists 22 T cell receptor beta chains sequenced from one sample in a study of T-cell reconstitution after alpha-beta-depleted transplantation in children. Researchers prepared the TCRbeta library using unique molecular identifiers, the study reports. Each CDR3 protein gets one entry after TCRdb re-called the PCR reads with MiXCR. The sample shows 700,000 to 850,000 distinct CDR3 sequences, 15% to 20% of them seen only once. This specimen was PBMCs, mostly from graft donor cells, taken 360 days after TCRalphabeta/CD19-depleted stem cell transplant. These receptors were obtained from a male patient aged 5 to 17 who had a stem cell transplant for acute lymphoblastic leukemia, so the T cells may come from the graft donor.

The chain links TRBV5-4 to TRBJ2-5; 12 nucleotides agree with TRBD2. The length of the CDR3 is 16 residues. From germline, CDR1 is SGHNT and CDR2 YYREEE (reference sequence). The V gene end was trimmed by 2 bases and the J gene end by 5 bases; junction bases not matched to a gene: 7. The CDR3 loop is CASSFPSGRAGETQYF. The CDR3 DNA follows: TGTGCCAGCAGCTTCCCTAGCGGGAGGGCCGGTGAGACCCAGTACTTC.

This clonotype was counted many times. This CDR3 reads CASSQVLANEQFF. The CDR3 DNA sequence: TGTGCCAGCAGCCAAGTGTTAGCCAATGAGCAGTTCTTC. The chain uses TRBV3-1 and TRBJ2-1; D gene uncertain. CDR1 is LGHDT, CDR2 YNNKEL, per germline (reference sequence). The CDR3 runs 13 residues. The germline V and J ends were trimmed by 1 base and 6 bases, with 7 bases remaining between them.

This clonotype has just a few counts. This chain connects TRBV20-1 to TRBJ1-5; 8 bases align to TRBD1. V lost 2 bases and J lost 5; bases outside the gene matches: 8. Germline CDR1 DFQATT, CDR2 SNEGSKA (reference sequence). The CDR3 is 15 residues long. The CDR3 DNA follows: TGCAGTGCTAGACCGGCAGGGGGCGTGGATCAGCCCCAGCATTTT. Amino acid sequence: CSARPAGGVDQPQHF.

The chain has TRBV5-1 and TRBJ2-3; 7 bases map to TRBD2. From germline, CDR1 is SGHRS and CDR2 YFSETQ. The CDR3 loop spans 16 amino acids. V trimming: 0 bases; J trimming: 1 base; junction bases outside the gene matches: 5. The CDR3 loop reads CASSLGRGRGTDTQYF. The CDR3 DNA reads TGCGCCAGCAGCTTGGGCCGGGGGAGGGGCACAGATACGCAGTATTTT.

This clonotype turned up a few times. The rearrangement links TRBV5-1 to TRBJ2-2; D is unresolved. Germline CDR1 reads SGHRS; CDR2 reads YFSETQ. The length of the CDR3 is 16 residues. Trimming shortened V by 5 bases and J by 2 bases, and 16 bases separated the two germline ends. CDR3 DNA: TGCGCCAGCAGGACCAGGAGTGGGCCTAACACCGGGGAGCTGTTTTTT. Amino acids: CASRTRSGPNTGELFF.

Points on this clonotype: Mismatch with germline at one junction end may stem from a read error. This chain uses TRBV2 with TRBJ2-3; D is perhaps TRBD1 (5 bases). The CDR3 sequence is 15 residues long. Germline V gene lookup returns CDR1 SNHLY and CDR2 FYNNEI. CDR3 coding DNA: TGTGCCAGCAGGGAAGACAGATCTAGCACAGATACGCAGTATTTT. Encoded protein: CASREDRSSTDTQYF.

V is TRBV4-1 and J is TRBJ2-7; 10 nucleotides align to TRBD2. This CDR3 has 15 amino acids. Germline CDR1 and CDR2: MGHRA and YSYEKL. V shed 1 base, J shed 5 bases, and the junction held 5 bases outside the gene matches. CDR3 DNA sequence: TGCGCCAGCAGCCAAGTACTAGCGGGATTCGACGAGCAGTACTTC. As protein: CASSQVLAGFDEQYF.

The chain carries TRBV7-9 and TRBJ2-7; 7 bases map to TRBD1. V lost 5 bases, J lost 3 bases, and 13 bases stayed unmatched. The CDR3 length is 16 residues. Germline V gene sequence: CDR1 SEHNR, CDR2 FQNEAQ (reference sequence). The CDR3 region is CASSRYDRAPSYEQYF. In DNA form, the CDR3 reads TGTGCCAGCAGCAGGTATGACAGGGCTCCAAGCTACGAGCAGTACTTC.

This sequence joins TRBV12-3 or TRBV12-4 and TRBJ2-7; TRBD2 aligns across 9 bases. This CDR3 has 16 amino acids. V lost 6 bases to trimming and J lost 3 bases; unmatched junction nucleotides: 12. CDR3 bases: TGTGCCAGCAGCTCTTTCTGGACTAGCGCTTACTACGAGCAGTACTTC. This gives the protein CASSSFWTSAYYEQYF.

This clonotype has just a few counts. The genes are TRBV27 and TRBJ2-1; D uncertain. Germline CDR1 reads MNHEY; CDR2 reads SMNVEV (reference sequence). Between the trimmed V and J ends, which lost 6 bases and 7 bases, there was a span of 10 bases. The CDR3 is 12 amino acids. Here the CDR3 DNA reads TGTGCCAGCAGAGAGGCCGCAAATGAGCAGTTCTTC. Protein product: CASREAANEQFF.

The rearrangement uses TRBV12-3 or TRBV12-4 and TRBJ2-7; no reliable D call. This CDR3 has 11 amino acids. V gave up 4 bases and J gave up 7 bases, with 8 bases separating them. CDR3 sequence reads: CASSSSWEQYF. The CDR3 DNA follows: TGTGCCAGCAGTTCATCATGGGAGCAGTACTTC.

This clonotype appeared a few times. The J gene is TRBJ2-3, the V gene TRBV5-1; D unclear. The CDR3 length is 15 residues. V lost 4 bases, J lost 1 base, and 13 bases lay in between. Germline V CDR1 and CDR2: SGHRS, YFSETQ. In nucleotides, the CDR3 is TGCGCCAGCAGCCCGCCATGGGCTGGCACAGATACGCAGTATTTT. The encoded protein is CASSPPWAGTDTQYF.

The chain has TRBV12-3 or TRBV12-4 and TRBJ2-3, with 8 bases aligning to TRBD2. The CDR3 covers 14 residues. The ends lost 5 bases at V and 3 bases at J; junction bases unmatched: 4. The CDR3 spells CASSPGLETDTQYF. CDR3 coding DNA: TGTGCCAGCAGTCCGGGACTAGAGACAGATACGCAGTATTTT.

Here the CDR3 DNA reads TGTGCCACTCGAAGGTTAGCGAACACCGGGGAGCTGTTTTTT. Its translation: CATRRLANTGELFF. V and J are TRBV28 and TRBJ2-2, with D unresolved. Germline loops: CDR1 MDHEN, CDR2 SYDVKM. Trimming removed 10 bases at V and 0 bases at J, with 12 bases between. CDR3 length: 14 amino acids.

This chain links TRBV4-1 with TRBJ2-4; possible D gene TRBD2, 5 bases. Germline CDR1 is MGHRA and CDR2 is YSYEKL. The germline V and J ends were trimmed by 1 base and 3 bases, with 16 bases remaining between them. The CDR3 totals 17 residues. The CDR3 loop reads CASSQGLLRGSKNIQYF. CDR3 bases: TGCGCCAGCAGCCAAGGGCTTCTCCGGGGAAGCAAAAACATTCAGTACTTC.

This chain links TRBV12-5 with TRBJ2-1, with 13 positions matching TRBD2. Per the germline V gene, CDR1 is LGHNT and CDR2 is FRNRAP. The CDR3 is made up of 15 amino acids. V lost 6 bases and J lost 6; bases outside the gene matches: 5. CDR3 coding DNA: TGTGCTAGTGGCAACCGGACTAGCGGGAGCAATGAGCAGTTCTTC. Residues: CASGNRTSGSNEQFF.

The rearrangement uses TRBV5-1 and TRBJ1-1, with a tentative D call TRBD1 (6 bases). Germline lookup yields CDR1 SGHRS and CDR2 YFSETQ. Trimming removed 2 bases at V and 7 bases at J, with 12 bases between. The CDR3 spans 13 residues. The CDR3 protein is CASSFGGGNEAFF. CDR3 nucleotide sequence: TGCGCCAGCAGCTTCGGAGGGGGAAATGAAGCTTTCTTT.

The gene calls are TRBV7-9 and TRBJ1-6; TRBD1 matches at 9 bases. V shed 7 bases, J shed 8 bases, and the junction held 3 bases outside the gene matches. Germline V lookup: CDR1 SEHNR, CDR2 FQNEAQ (reference sequence). CDR3 size: 13 residues. The CDR3 bases are TGTGCCAGCACCGACAGGGGGTATTCACCCCTCCACTTT. Its translation: CASTDRGYSPLHF.

In this sample, this clonotype turned up many times. This sequence joins TRBV12-3 or TRBV12-4 and TRBJ2-7, with 7 bases identical to TRBD1. This CDR3 is 15 amino acids long. Unmatched junction bases numbered 8, after V lost 2 bases and J lost 4 bases. CDR3 protein: CASSLRTGPGYEQYF. The CDR3 region has the DNA TGTGCCAGCAGTTTACGGACAGGACCGGGGTACGAGCAGTACTTC.

The genes are TRBV5-1 and TRBJ1-2, with TRBD1 matching over 7 bases. The CDR3 has 13 amino acids. With V trimmed by 3 bases and J by 4 bases, 3 bases remained unmatched. Germline V gene lookup returns CDR1 SGHRS and CDR2 YFSETQ. CDR3 nucleotide sequence: TGCGCCAGCAGCTATTACAGGGGCTATGGCTACACCTTC. The encoded protein is CASSYYRGYGYTF.

This clonotype has more than one count but fewer than ten. The V gene is TRBV12-5, the J gene TRBJ2-1; TRBD2 agrees at 10 bases. V gave up 0 bases and J gave up 3 bases; unmatched junction bases: 2. This CDR3 has 16 residues. Germline V CDR1 and CDR2: LGHNT, FRNRAP. CDR3 nucleotides: TGTGCTAGTGGTTTGGTAGCGGGAGGGTACTACAATGAGCAGTTCTTC. Protein product: CASGLVAGGYYNEQFF. Full variable domain (remainder filled in from reference TRBV12-5 and TRBJ2-1): DARVTQTPRHKVTEMGQEVTMRCQPILGHNTVFWYRQTMMQGLELLAYFRNRAPLDDSGMPKDRFSAEMPDATLATLKIQPSEPRDSAVYFCASGLVAGGYYNEQFFGPGTRLTVL.

This clonotype was counted many times. The chain links TRBV4-1 to TRBJ2-1; D not resolved. The ends were cut back, 2 bases at V and 5 bases at J, with 4 bases in the middle. The CDR3 contains 12 residues. Germline V CDR1 and CDR2: MGHRA, YSYEKL. The CDR3 DNA reads as TGCGCCAGCAGCCAATTAGACAATGAGCAGTTCTTC. Protein: CASSQLDNEQFF.